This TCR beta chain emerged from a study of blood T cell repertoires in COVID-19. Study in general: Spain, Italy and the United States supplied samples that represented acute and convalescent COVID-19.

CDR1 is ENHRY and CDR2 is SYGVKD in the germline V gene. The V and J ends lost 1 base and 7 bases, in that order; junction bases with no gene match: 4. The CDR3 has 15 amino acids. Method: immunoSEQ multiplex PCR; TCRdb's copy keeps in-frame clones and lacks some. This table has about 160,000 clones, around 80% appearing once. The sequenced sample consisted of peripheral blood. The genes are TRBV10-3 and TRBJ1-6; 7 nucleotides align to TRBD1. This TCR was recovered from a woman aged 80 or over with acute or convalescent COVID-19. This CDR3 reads CAISEFKDRNSPLHF. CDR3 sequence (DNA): TGTGCCATCAGTGAGTTTAAGGACAGGAATTCACCCCTCCACTTT.